The 15 T cell receptor beta chains reported below all come from one sample, sequenced in a study of blood T cells in healthy people across ages (dated by TCRdb to about 2015). Libraries were made using 5' RACE. Reads for this sample came from an Illumina HiSeq 2500. A second PCR of roughly 6 to 11 cycles was performed with a sample-barcoded 5' primer and a J-beta primer mix. TCRdb handled the public reads itself, with Q25 trimming in fastp and clone calling in MiXCR, and kept productive beta chains. Here each entry gathers all rows of one CDR3 protein and keeps the most common genes and DNA. This sample comprises roughly 410,000 distinct CDR3 sequences, roughly half of them detected only once. The top ten constitute 45% to 65% of the sample. Sequenced: blood. These receptor sequences come from a man between 60 and 70 years old in good health.

Turning to this clonotype: A much more abundant neighbour one base away suggests this may be a read error. The chain couples TRBV5-1 to TRBJ2-3, with a tentative D call TRBD2 (5 bases). The CDR3 sequence is 15 residues long. Germline V gives CDR1 SGHRS, CDR2 YFSETQ. CDR3: CASSTRTLEADAQYF. For the CDR3, the DNA is TGCGCCAGCAGCACAAGGACTTTAGAGGCAGATGCGCAGTATTTT. Complete variable domain (other parts from reference TRBV5-1 and TRBJ2-3): KAGVTQTPRYLIKTRGQQVTLSCSPISGHRSVSWYQQTPGQGLQFLFEYFSETQRNKGNFPGRFSGRQFSNSRSEMNVSTLELGDSALYLCASSTRTLEADAQYFGPGTRLTVL.

This clonotype occurred many times. The V call is TRBV14, the J call TRBJ2-7; the D is unclear. Germline CDR1 reads SGHDN; CDR2 reads FVKESK. V was pared by 0 bases and J by 7 bases, with 16 bases between. The CDR3 is made up of 15 amino acids. CDR3 sequence (DNA): TGTGCCAGCAGCCAAGATCTCGGGTTCGACAATGAGCAGTACTTC. Protein sequence: CASSQDLGFDNEQYF.

J is TRBJ1-4 and V is TRBV18, with a weak D call TRBD1 (6 bases). This CDR3 has 16 amino acids. V dropped 3 bases and J dropped 0 bases, with 11 bases sitting between them. CDR1 and CDR2 from the germline V gene are KGHSH and LQKENI. The CDR3 DNA follows: TGTGCCAGCTCACCGGACAGAAGTGCAACTAATGAAAAACTGTTTTTT. This gives the protein CASSPDRSATNEKLFF.

This clonotype has just a few counts. The J gene is TRBJ2-7, the V gene TRBV7-8, with D possibly called TRBD1 or TRBD2 (5 bases each). The CDR3 extends over 15 amino acids. The V end lost 5 bases, the J end lost 0 bases, and 14 bases lay between the germline ends. Germline V gene data show CDR1 as SGHVS and CDR2 as FQNEAQ. CDR3 coding DNA: TGTGCCAGCAGCCCACGGGACGAGGGCTCCTACGAGCAGTACTTC. Translated, it gives CASSPRDEGSYEQYF.

This clonotype was detected only a few times. This chain links TRBV27 with TRBJ2-7; 8 bases line up with TRBD1. Looked up from germline, CDR1 is MNHEY and CDR2 is SMNVEV (reference sequence). The CDR3 spans 14 residues. The trim removed 5 bases at V and 7 bases at J, leaving 10 bases unmatched. CDR3 nucleotide sequence: TGTGCCAGCAGTCGAGACAGGGGAAGGGGGGAGCAGTACTTC. Protein sequence: CASSRDRGRGEQYF.

The J gene is TRBJ1-6, the V gene TRBV27; D remains unclear. The length of the CDR3 is 14 residues. The V end was cut by 2 bases, the J end by 10 bases, with 12 bases between. The germline V gene encodes CDR1 MNHEY and CDR2 SMNVEV (reference sequence). In DNA form, the CDR3 reads TGTGCCAGCAGTTTACCCACCGGAGGGTCACCCCTCCACTTT. This encodes CASSLPTGGSPLHF.

V is TRBV2 and J is TRBJ1-6; the D is unclear. The CDR3 sequence is 16 residues long. The germline V gene encodes CDR1 SNHLY and CDR2 FYNNEI. V lost 1 base to trimming and J lost 9 bases, with 16 bases between them. This CDR3 reads CASSEVRVPSGSPLHF. The CDR3 region has the DNA TGTGCCAGCAGTGAAGTCCGGGTCCCGTCGGGTTCACCCCTCCACTTT.

The chain joins TRBV28 to TRBJ2-7; D is possibly TRBD2 (6 bases). The CDR3 is 15 amino acids. The V gene's germline CDR1 is MDHEN and CDR2 SYDVKM. Trimming took 5 bases from V and 3 from J, leaving 17 bases between them. CDR3 in amino acids: CASSPRGTMNYEQYF. The DNA for the CDR3 is TGTGCCAGCAGTCCCCGGGGGACGATGAACTACGAGCAGTACTTC.

This clonotype was detected only a few times. V and J are TRBV2 and TRBJ1-1; no reliable D call. The V end lost 0 bases, the J end lost 7 bases, and 9 bases lay between the germline ends. The CDR3 contains 13 residues. The germline V gene encodes CDR1 SNHLY and CDR2 FYNNEI. The CDR3 reads CASSEAVEFEAFF. CDR3 in DNA: TGTGCCAGCAGTGAAGCGGTCGAGTTTGAAGCTTTCTTT.

The genes are TRBV20-1 and TRBJ2-3; 14 bases are a match to TRBD2. The CDR3 is made up of 16 amino acids. Germline values: CDR1 DFQATT, CDR2 SNEGSKA (reference sequence). Trimming cost V 5 bases and J 4 bases; bases outside gene matches: 8. The DNA for the CDR3 is TGCAGTGCTCGAACGCGGACTAGCGGGGGGCCAGATACGCAGTATTTT. This gives the protein CSARTRTSGGPDTQYF.

This clonotype was seen only a few times. The chain uses TRBV5-1 and TRBJ2-5; D remains ambiguous. CDR1 and CDR2 from the germline V gene are SGHRS and YFSETQ. The V end was cut by 1 base, the J end by 10 bases, with 11 bases between. The length of the CDR3 is 12 residues. The CDR3 DNA is TGCGCCAGCAGCTTGTCCTGGACGGACCAGTACTTC. This gives the protein CASSLSWTDQYF.

The sample holds a few counts of this clonotype. The chain recombines TRBV27 with TRBJ2-5, with 8 bases lining up with TRBD1. Judging by the DNA end, TRBJ2-7 fits better; the J call may be wrong. The CDR3 spans 13 residues. From germline, CDR1 is MNHEY and CDR2 SMNVEV (reference sequence). The CDR3 DNA is TGTGCCAGCAGTACAATGACAGGGGTCGAGCAGTACTTC. Translating gives CASSTMTGVEQYF.

The CDR3 nucleotides are TGTGCCAGCAGCCGGGACAGGGGTTGGGAGACCCAGTACTTC. Protein: CASSRDRGWETQYF. The genes are TRBV25-1 and TRBJ2-5; 10 bases fit TRBD1. CDR1 MGHDK and CDR2 SYGVNS come from the germline V gene. The CDR3 is 14 amino acids. Trimming took 6 bases from V and 5 from J; bases not matched to a gene: 6.

In this sample, this clonotype turned up many times. V and J are TRBV4-2 and TRBJ2-3, with 10 bases identical to TRBD1. The CDR3 totals 16 residues. V shed 0 bases, J shed 3 bases, and the junction held 3 bases outside the gene matches. Germline values: CDR1 LGHNA, CDR2 YNFKEQ. CDR3 protein: CASSQEGGQGTDTQYF. The CDR3 coding sequence is TGTGCCAGCAGCCAAGAGGGGGGACAGGGGACAGATACGCAGTATTTT.

On this clonotype itself: An end of the junction does not agree with germline; a read error may underlie this. The chain has TRBV7-9 and TRBJ2-7, with 9 bases matching TRBD1. Germline V gene sequence: CDR1 SEHNR, CDR2 FQNEAQ (reference sequence). The CDR3 has 13 amino acids. CDR3 residues: CAGRDRALGEQYF. The CDR3 nucleotides read TGTGCCGGCAGGGACAGGGCCCTTGGGGAGCAGTACTTC.